Below, 29 T cell receptor beta chains from the same sample are listed, as sequenced in a study of blood T cell repertoires in COVID-19. Here immunoSEQ multiplex PCR was the method, and the copy in TCRdb shows in-frame clones only, minus some. The sample contains a few hundred thousand clones, roughly 84% of which appear only once. Sequences were obtained from peripheral blood. The receptors were sampled from a man aged 50 or older with active or convalescent COVID-19.

The chain joins TRBV6-8 to TRBJ2-1; 11 bases map to TRBD2. The CDR3 is made up of 19 amino acids. Germline-derived CDR1 and CDR2 are MNHGY and SAAAGT. After removal of 2 bases from V and 5 bases from J, the junction contained 14 bases not matched to a gene. The CDR3: CASSYRGTSGSRYHNEQFF. DNA of the CDR3: TGTGCCAGCAGTTACCGCGGGACTAGCGGTAGTAGATACCACAATGAGCAGTTCTTC.

This clone has only a few counts. The chain couples TRBV9 to TRBJ1-2, with TRBD1 matching over 11 bases. This CDR3 region has 16 residues. V shed 3 bases and J 4 bases; nucleotides not matched to a gene: 8. CDR1 SGDLS and CDR2 YYNGEE come from the germline V gene. CDR3 sequence: CASSAWGQGVPYGYTF. The DNA for the CDR3 is TGTGCCAGCAGCGCCTGGGGACAGGGGGTTCCCTATGGCTACACCTTC.

This rearrangement joins TRBV11-2 to TRBJ1-2; TRBD1 agrees at 7 bases. J gave up 8 bases and V 5 bases, and 17 bases lay outside the gene matches. Looked up from germline, CDR1 is SGHAT and CDR2 is FQNNGV. CDR3 length: 16 amino acids. The CDR3 DNA follows: TGTGCCAGCAGCCTAGGGAATACGCGATGGACAGGAGGCTACACCTTC. Translated: CASSLGNTRWTGGYTF.

The chain uses TRBV10-3 and TRBJ2-7, with 11 positions matching TRBD2. Germline CDR1 reads ENHRY; CDR2 reads SYGVKD. This CDR3 contains 16 residues. The ends lost 2 bases at V and 3 bases at J; junction bases unmatched: 6. CDR3 bases: TGTGCCATCAGTGAGCAGTTGGGGACTAGCGGCTACGAGCAGTACTTC. Translation gives CAISEQLGTSGYEQYF.

The chain combines TRBV27 with TRBJ2-5; D call uncertain. V gave up 3 bases and J gave up 0 bases, with 5 bases separating them. Germline V gives CDR1 MNHEY, CDR2 SMNVEV (reference sequence). CDR3 length equals 13 residues. The CDR3 DNA reads as TGTGCCAGCAGTTTCTCGTACCAAGAGACCCAGTACTTC. This codes for CASSFSYQETQYF.

CDR3 amino acids: CASSSTGQTEAFF. The CDR3, as DNA: TGTGCCAGCAGCTCGACAGGTCAGACTGAAGCTTTCTTT. The rearrangement joins TRBV12-3 or TRBV12-4 to TRBJ1-1, with D possibly TRBD1 on 6 matching bases. This CDR3 contains 13 residues. V shed 6 bases and J shed 5 bases, with 13 bases lying between them.

The V gene is TRBV4-1, the J gene TRBJ1-1; perhaps TRBD1 as D (5 bases). CDR3 size: 17 residues. The germline V and J ends were trimmed by 4 bases and 3 bases, with 21 bases remaining between them. Germline assignment: CDR1 MGHRA and CDR2 YSYEKL. CDR3 coding DNA: TGCGCCAGCAGCCCCCCGCAGGGAATAAGATGGGACACTGAAGCTTTCTTT. This gives the protein CASSPPQGIRWDTEAFF.

V and J are TRBV28 and TRBJ2-1, with 8 nucleotides matching TRBD2. V shed 4 bases and J 4 bases; nucleotides not matched to a gene: 3. The CDR3 is 14 amino acids. Germline CDR1 MDHEN, CDR2 SYDVKM. In nucleotides, the CDR3 is TGTGCCAGCAGTTCGGGGGGGCTATACAATGAGCAGTTCTTC. Its translation: CASSSGGLYNEQFF.

V and J are TRBV6-5 and TRBJ2-5; a possible D gene is TRBD1 (5 bases). Germline CDR1 reads MNHEY; CDR2 reads SVGAGI. CDR3 size: 13 residues. Trimming stripped 6 bases from V and 2 bases from J, with 10 bases between. The CDR3 sequence is CASRRTRQETQYF. As DNA, the CDR3 is TGTGCCAGCAGGCGGACACGTCAAGAGACCCAGTACTTC.

The gene calls are TRBV11-2 and TRBJ2-1, with D possibly being TRBD1 (6 bases). The CDR3 is 15 residues long. CDR1 is SGHAT and CDR2 is FQNNGV in the germline V gene. Trimming took 7 bases from V and 4 from J, leaving 17 bases between them. In DNA, the CDR3 is TGTGCCAGCACCGAGCAGGGGATCGGGTACAATGAGCAGTTCTTC. Its protein product is CASTEQGIGYNEQFF. The complete variable domain, with remaining parts taken from reference TRBV11-2 and TRBJ2-1, reads EAGVAQSPRYKIIEKRQSVAFWCNPISGHATLYWYQQILGQGPKLLIQFQNNGVVDDSQLPKDRFSAERLKGVDSTLKIQPAKLEDSAVYLCASTEQGIGYNEQFFGPGTRLTVL.

The rearrangement uses TRBV4-3 and TRBJ2-3; 10 bases are shared with TRBD2. The junction had 7 bases not matched to a gene; V was cut back by 8 bases and J by 2 bases. The CDR3 is 15 residues long. In germline, CDR1 is LGHNA, CDR2 YSLEER. CDR3: CASRTSGVPTDTQYF. DNA of the CDR3: TGCGCCAGCCGCACTAGCGGGGTACCCACAGATACGCAGTATTTT.

The CDR3 coding sequence is TGTGCCAGCAGCTTTGAGAGGGCCTCCTACGAGCAGTACTTC. Its protein is CASSFERASYEQYF. The gene calls are TRBV5-5 and TRBJ2-7; D may be TRBD2 (5 bases). This CDR3 is 14 amino acids long. The V end lost 2 bases, the J end lost 0 bases, and 9 bases lay between the germline ends. CDR1 is SGHKS, CDR2 YYEKEE, per germline (reference sequence).

The chain joins TRBV9 to TRBJ2-2; TRBD2 agrees at 7 bases. Germline assignment: CDR1 SGDLS and CDR2 YYNGEE. The V segment lost 4 bases and the J segment 4 bases; nucleotides outside the gene matches: 16. The CDR3 extends over 18 amino acids. The CDR3 bases are TGTGCCAGCAGCCTCTCCCCGCTAGCGGCATCAGGCACCGGGGAGCTGTTTTTT. It translates to CASSLSPLAASGTGELFF.

The chain has TRBV5-1 and TRBJ1-5; TRBD1 might be the D (6 bases). The CDR3 consists of 13 residues. V was cut by 3 bases and J by 6 bases, with 10 bases left in between. Germline assignment: CDR1 SGHRS and CDR2 YFSETQ. Here the CDR3 reads CASSSQGGQPQHF. The CDR3 nucleotides read TGCGCCAGCAGCTCACAGGGTGGTCAGCCCCAGCATTTT.

The chain combines TRBV7-2 with TRBJ1-3, with a possible D match to TRBD1 (5 bases). CDR3 length: 15 amino acids. Germline CDR1 and CDR2: SGHTA and FQGNSA. V lost 1 base and J 4 bases, leaving 11 bases between the germline ends. The CDR3 nucleotides read TGTGCCAGCAGCTTAGAACGGGGGAGGGGAAACACCATATATTTT. This gives the protein CASSLERGRGNTIYF.

This clone has more than one count but fewer than ten. The chain couples TRBV7-8 to TRBJ1-1, with TRBD1 matching over 7 bases. Germline V gene data show CDR1 as SGHVS and CDR2 as FQNEAQ. Germline trimming cut 5 bases from V and 3 bases from J; bases unmatched to any gene: 9. The CDR3 loop spans 15 amino acids. The CDR3 region has the DNA TGTGCCAGCAGCCCTATTTACAGGGGCGACACTGAAGCTTTCTTT. This codes for CASSPIYRGDTEAFF. The whole variable domain, filled in from reference TRBV7-8 and TRBJ1-1, reads GAGVSQSPRYKVAKRGQDVALRCDPISGHVSLFWYQQALGQGPEFLTYFQNEAQLDKSGLPSDRFFAERPEGSVSTLKIQRTQQEDSAVYLCASSPIYRGDTEAFFGQGTRLTVV.

CDR3 sequence: CASSEEALRKNEQFF. In nucleotides, the CDR3 is TGTGCCAGCAGCGAAGAGGCCCTGCGAAAAAATGAGCAGTTCTTC. This chain joins TRBV11-2 and TRBJ2-1; D unresolved. The germline V gene has CDR1 SGHAT and CDR2 FQNNGV. This CDR3 has 15 residues. The V end was cut by 5 bases, the J end by 7 bases, with 18 bases between.

This rearrangement joins TRBV6-6 to TRBJ1-5; 7 nucleotides align to TRBD1. With 4 bases clipped from V and 0 bases from J, the junction kept 6 bases outside the gene matches. This CDR3 has 16 residues. Germline assignment: CDR1 MNHNY and CDR2 SVGAGI (reference sequence). CDR3 amino acids: CASSSGRTGSNQPQHF. The CDR3 region has the DNA TGTGCCAGCAGTTCCGGAAGGACAGGTAGCAATCAGCCCCAGCATTTT.

J is TRBJ2-3 and V is TRBV5-4; D is uncertain. Germline lookup yields CDR1 SGHNT and CDR2 YYREEE (reference sequence). There are 13 residues in the CDR3. Deletions cut 4 bases from V and 0 bases from J, with 6 bases between. The CDR3 is CASSPESTDTQYF. The CDR3 nucleotides are TGTGCCAGCAGCCCAGAAAGCACAGATACGCAGTATTTT.

This chain links TRBV28 with TRBJ1-3; D gene unclear. With 6 bases removed from V and 0 bases from J, the gap between germline ends came to 9 bases. Germline CDR1 reads MDHEN; CDR2 reads SYDVKM. This CDR3 has 14 residues. CDR3: CASREGVSGNTIYF. CDR3 coding DNA: TGTGCCAGCAGAGAGGGTGTCTCTGGAAACACCATATATTTT.

The rearrangement links TRBV10-3 to TRBJ2-1, with TRBD1 identical over 8 bases. With 9 bases clipped from V and 9 bases from J, the junction kept 16 bases outside the gene matches. Germline CDR1 is ENHRY and CDR2 is SYGVKD. This CDR3 has 15 residues. The chain's CDR3 is CAMGDRPAIQGEQFF. DNA for the CDR3: TGTGCCATGGGGGACAGGCCCGCTATACAGGGTGAGCAGTTCTTC.

The chain has TRBV27 and TRBJ2-1, with 8 bases matching TRBD1. The germline V gene has CDR1 MNHEY and CDR2 SMNVEV (reference sequence). This CDR3 is built from 14 residues. The V gene end was trimmed by 5 bases and the J gene end by 7 bases; junction bases not matched to a gene: 7. CDR3 protein: CASSPWTGRNEQFF. The DNA of the CDR3 is TGTGCCAGCAGTCCTTGGACAGGGCGAAATGAGCAGTTCTTC.

V is TRBV7-3 and J is TRBJ2-3; D unresolved. Trimming pared 4 bases from V and 1 base from J, leaving 9 bases between. Per germline, CDR1 SGHTA and CDR2 FQGTGA. The CDR3 has 14 residues. The CDR3: CASSYRVGTDTQYF. DNA for the CDR3: TGTGCCAGCAGCTACCGGGTGGGCACAGATACGCAGTATTTT.

V and J are TRBV4-3 and TRBJ2-1; 10 nucleotides line up with TRBD2. The germline V gene has CDR1 LGHNA and CDR2 YSLEER. The CDR3 runs 16 residues. Trimming removed 1 base from V and 4 bases from J; junction bases left unmatched: 4. CDR3 sequence (DNA): TGCGCCAGCAGCCAAGTCAGCGGGGGGGCGTACAATGAGCAGTTCTTC. It encodes CASSQVSGGAYNEQFF.

The chain combines TRBV7-2 with TRBJ1-4, with D possibly matching TRBD1 (5 bases). V dropped 3 bases and J dropped 10 bases, with 15 bases sitting between them. This CDR3 has 14 amino acids. Per germline, CDR1 SGHTA and CDR2 FQGNSA. The CDR3 sequence is CASSFAGGPGKLFF. The CDR3 DNA reads as TGTGCCAGCAGCTTCGCGGGGGGACCCGGAAAACTGTTTTTT. Looking up the rest from reference TRBV7-2 and TRBJ1-4 gives the full variable domain: GAGVSQSPSNKVTEKGKDVELRCDPISGHTALYWYRQSLGQGLEFLIYFQGNSAPDKSGLPSDRFSAERTGGSVSTLTIQRTQQEDSAVYLCASSFAGGPGKLFFGSGTQLSVL.

The chain uses TRBV10-3 and TRBJ2-5, with 11 bases matching TRBD2. The CDR3 loop spans 14 amino acids. V was clipped by 6 bases and J by 5 bases; unmatched bases: 5. The V gene's germline CDR1 is ENHRY and CDR2 SYGVKD. CDR3 sequence reads: CAIRGTSGEETQYF. CDR3 in DNA: TGTGCCATCAGAGGGACTAGCGGAGAGGAGACCCAGTACTTC.

The J gene is TRBJ1-5, the V gene TRBV3-1 (or the pseudogene TRBV3-2); TRBD1 is a possible D gene (6 bases). V lost 9 bases, J lost 7 bases, and 16 bases lay in between. Germline CDR1 LGHDT, CDR2 YNNKEL (reference sequence). This CDR3 is 13 amino acids long. CDR3 DNA: TGTGCCAGGGGAAGGGGGTTGCCGCAGCCCCAGCATTTT. Its protein is CARGRGLPQPQHF.

This chain joins TRBV28 and TRBJ1-5, with D tentatively TRBD1 (5 bases). Germline V lookup: CDR1 MDHEN, CDR2 SYDVKM. The CDR3 runs to 17 residues. Trimming stripped 6 bases from V and 1 base from J, with 19 bases between. CDR3 in amino acids: CASSPPRGSVSNQPQHF. The CDR3 DNA reads as TGTGCCAGCAGCCCCCCGCGGGGGAGTGTGAGCAATCAGCCCCAGCATTTT. The whole variable domain, filled in from reference TRBV28 and TRBJ1-5, reads DVKVTQSSRYLVKRTGEKVFLECVQDMDHENMFWYRQDPGLGLRLIYFSYDVKMKEKGDIPEGYSVSREKKERFSLILESASTNQTSMYLCASSPPRGSVSNQPQHFGDGTRLSIL.

V and J are TRBV5-6 and TRBJ1-1; D is possibly TRBD1 (6 bases). This CDR3 comprises 13 residues. Germline CDR1 is SGHDT and CDR2 is YYEEEE. Trimming took off 4 bases at V and 4 bases at J, with 11 bases between the two ends. In DNA, the CDR3 is TGTGCCAGCAGCAATACAGGGCCCACTGAAGCTTTCTTT. Amino acid sequence: CASSNTGPTEAFF.